These T cell receptor beta chains were read from a single sample in a study of T cell repertoires in cytomegalovirus infection. TCRdb processed the reads anew with MiXCR; each CDR3 protein has one entry. The table lists roughly 250,000 distinct CDR3 sequences, 22% of them singletons. The sequenced material came from CD8+ T cells from PBMCs. The receptor source for this set is a human donor in good health (CMV status not recorded). Some clones in this sample may be carry-over from other donors' samples. The CDR3 runs from the conserved cysteine through the conserved F or W. Each record gives: J gene, D gene, CDR3 length, clone size, V gene, CDR3 DNA, CDR3 protein. D genes are given only for firm matches. Not all rows give a size; the values are once, few, many and, for expanded clones, a class.

TRBJ1-1 . 12 many TRBV7-9 TGTGCCAGCAGCTTGGCGATTACTGAAGCTTTCTTT CASSLAITEAFF
TRBJ2-3 . 13 . TRBV20-1 TGCAGTGCTAGAGATCTGGAGCTTGATACGCAGTATTTT CSARDLELDTQYF
TRBJ1-5 TRBD1 14 once TRBV28 TGTGCCAGCGAGAGACAGGGGGAGAATCAGCCCCAGCATTTT CASERQGENQPQHF
TRBJ1-6 . 14 . TRBV7-6 TGTGCCAGCAGCCCCACAGGGCCAGGGTCACCCCTCCACTTT CASSPTGPGSPLHF
TRBJ2-5 . 11 . TRBV27 TGTGCCAGCAGCAGGGGAGAGACCCAGTACTTC CASSRGETQYF
TRBJ2-1 . 12 many TRBV7-6 TGTGCCAGCAGCTCCTTAGATCATGAGCAGTTCTTC CASSSLDHEQFF
TRBJ1-1 TRBD1 16 . TRBV11-2 TGTGCCAGCAGCTTATGGGGACAGGGCCCAGTTACTGAAGCTTTCTTT CASSLWGQGPVTEAFF
TRBJ2-2 . 14 few TRBV12-3/TRBV12-4 TGTGCCAGCATTGACAGGTTTCCCACCGGGGAGCTGTTTTTT CASIDRFPTGELFF
TRBJ2-5 . 14 few TRBV12-3/TRBV12-4 TGTGCCAGCAGTTTAGGGGCCCTCTCCGAGACCCAGTACTTC CASSLGALSETQYF
TRBJ2-7 . 16 few TRBV4-1 TGTGCCAGCAGCCAAGAGGCGGGTTTGGGAGCCTACGAGCAGTACTTC CASSQEAGLGAYEQYF
TRBJ2-2 . 17 . TRBV11-2 TGTGCCAGCAGCTCCCGTGTGGGGGGGCTCGACACCGGGGAGCTGTTTTTT CASSSRVGGLDTGELFF
TRBJ1-1 . 15 . TRBV5-1 TGCGCCAGCAGTCAGACCGGGTCCCTGGGTACTGAAGCTTTCTTT CASSQTGSLGTEAFF
TRBJ1-5 . 13 many TRBV24-1 TGTGCCACCGGAAGTATGGGCAATCAGCCCCAGCATTTT CATGSMGNQPQHF
TRBJ2-3 . 11 . TRBV29-1 TGCAGCGTTGGACTAGCAGATACGCAGTATTTT CSVGLADTQYF
TRBJ2-6 . 13 . TRBV2 TGTGCCAGCAGTGACAAAAGACTCAACGTCCTGACTTTC CASSDKRLNVLTF
TRBJ2-3 . 14 few TRBV25-1 TGTGCCAGCAGTGCAGCAGTTGGGGTGGATACGCAGTATTTT CASSAAVGVDTQYF
TRBJ2-5 TRBD1 14 many TRBV7-6 TGTGCCAGCAGCTTAGCGACAGGGCTGGAGACCCAGTACTTC CASSLATGLETQYF
TRBJ2-3 TRBD2 15 few TRBV7-6 TGTGCCAGCAGCTCAAGCGGGGGGGAGGCAGATACGCAGTATTTT CASSSSGGEADTQYF
TRBJ1-2 . 15 . TRBV27 TGTGCCAGCAGTTTCTCAGGGCCTAGTGGCTATGGCTACACCTTC CASSFSGPSGYGYTF
TRBJ2-3 . 17 . TRBV15 TGTGCCACCAGCAGAGAAAGGTGGACGTCGAGCACAGATACGCAGTATTTT CATSRERWTSSTDTQYF
TRBJ2-3 . 11 few TRBV12-3/TRBV12-4 TGTGCCAGCCGGGGGATAGATACGCAGTATTTT CASRGIDTQYF
TRBJ2-7 . 13 many TRBV7-9 TGTGCCAGCAGCGATGACCACTCCTACGAGCAGTACTTC CASSDDHSYEQYF
TRBJ2-7 . 15 few TRBV28 TGTGCCAGCAGTCCCCCCCCCCGGGAGCTATACGAGCAGTACTTC CASSPPPRELYEQYF
TRBJ1-2 . 11 many TRBV5-4 TGTGCCAGCAGCCGTTTGGAGGGCTACACCTTC CASSRLEGYTF
TRBJ2-5 TRBD2 12 few TRBV20-1 TGCAGTGCTAACGGGGGGTCGGAGACCCAGTACTTC CSANGGSETQYF
TRBJ1-3 . 18 few TRBV28 TGTGCCAGCAGGCCGAACCCATTGACGCCTAGCTCTGGAAACACCATATATTTT CASRPNPLTPSSGNTIYF
TRBJ2-3 TRBD2 19 many TRBV5-1 TGCGCCAGCAGCTTCACCGGGACTAGCGGGGGCCCACGCACAGATACGCAGTATTTT CASSFTGTSGGPRTDTQYF
TRBJ2-7 . 12 few TRBV12-3/TRBV12-4 TGTGCCATAGGGTTTATTTCCTACGAGCAGTACTTC CAIGFISYEQYF
TRBJ1-5 . 15 many TRBV11-2 TGTGCCAGCAGCTTAGCATTTTGGTCCAATCAGCCCCAGCATTTT CASSLAFWSNQPQHF
TRBJ1-5 . 14 . TRBV15 TGTGCCACCAGCAGAGTAATTGGCAATCAGCCCCAGCATTTT CATSRVIGNQPQHF
TRBJ1-5 TRBD1 14 many TRBV7-9 TGTGCCAGCAGCTTAGGGACAGGGGTTCAGCCCCAGCATTTT CASSLGTGVQPQHF
TRBJ2-1 TRBD2 16 few TRBV7-4 TGTGCCAGCAGCCCCTGGACTAGCGGGGGATTTAATGAGCAGTTCTTC CASSPWTSGGFNEQFF
TRBJ2-7 TRBD1 15 many TRBV7-2 TGTGCCAGCAGCCGGGGACAGGGGCCTGCCTACGAGCAGTACTTC CASSRGQGPAYEQYF
TRBJ1-1 . 14 . TRBV19 TGTGCCAGTAGTTTGGCCCTCCGGGACACTGAAGCTTTCTTT CASSLALRDTEAFF
TRBJ2-1 . 15 . TRBV13 TGTGCCAGCAGCTCAGAACAGGCATCCTACAATGAGCAGTTCTTC CASSSEQASYNEQFF
TRBJ1-1 . 16 many TRBV7-9 TGTGCCAGCATGAGGACCCAGGGAAGCATGAACACTGAAGCTTTCTTT CASMRTQGSMNTEAFF